This T cell receptor beta chain was documented in a study of shared clonotypes between healthy human individuals. Study background: Aged between 18 and 49, the donors were a couple of women and three men.

A remark on this clone: Its antigen remains unidentified.

The CDR3 has 18 residues. Germline CDR1 reads SGHDT; CDR2 reads YYEEEE. Trimming took off 0 bases at V and 1 base at J, with 19 bases between the two ends. The study, taken as a whole, reports: Measured sharing among donors was expected to vary with sequencing depth. Incomplete sequencing of sorted subsets was indicated by rarefaction despite large depth. Generation of non-shared clonotypes was less probable than generation of clonotypes shared by all four donors.

Only in-frame clones appear in the TCRdb table, and some are missing; sequencing was by immunoSEQ multiplex PCR. The sample gives some 1 million clones, approximately 76% of which show up once; roughly 1.4% is in the top ten. This chain uses TRBV5-6 with TRBJ2-5, with D possibly called TRBD1 or TRBD2 (5 bases each). The sample was memory CD4+ T cells sorted from blood. Subset here: CD45RA-negative fraction. The clonotype was recovered from a man between 18 and 35 years old in good health. As DNA, the CDR3 is TGTGCCAGCAGCTTGGGTGGCTCGGCGAGAGGGGCCCAAGAGACCCAGTACTTC. It yields the protein CASSLGGSARGAQETQYF.